Only a few counts were recorded for the clone carrying this TCR beta chain. This entry is derived from a study of CD8 T cells in ankylosing spondylitis. V shed 3 bases and J shed 1 base, with 11 bases lying between them. Germline V CDR1 and CDR2: KGHDR, SFDVKD. The CDR3 has 16 amino acids. TCRdb processed the 5' RACE reads anew with MiXCR; each CDR3 protein has one entry. The repertoire consists of about 44,000 distinct CDR3 sequences, with roughly 11% occurring once and the leading ten covering 1.2% to 1.5%. The clonotype comes from a male donor with ankylosing spondylitis or in good health (not recorded which). The chain joins TRBV24-1 to TRBJ2-2, with D perhaps matching TRBD1 (6 bases). The sequenced sample consisted of blood, either unsorted or a sorted T cell fraction (not recorded which). CDR3 nucleotides: TGTGCCACCAGTGATGCCAGGGGCGAGAACACCGGGGAGCTGTTTTTT. This codes for CATSDARGENTGELFF.